The next 32 T cell receptor beta chains were all read from a single sample in a study of OX40 agonist ivuxolimab in advanced cancers. Sequencing used immunoSEQ multiplex PCR; TCRdb keeps in-frame clones, though not all of them. This table has tens of thousands of clones, about 90% appearing once. The material sequenced was CD4+ or CD8+ T cells sorted from blood, taken in a trial of the OX40 agonist ivuxolimab. All receptors derive from an adult with an advanced solid tumor such as melanoma, head and neck, liver or kidney cancer.

The chain joins TRBV28 to TRBJ1-3; 9 bases are a match to TRBD1. This CDR3 has 15 residues. V lost 1 base to trimming and J lost 7 bases; unmatched junction nucleotides: 5. The germline V gene encodes CDR1 MDHEN and CDR2 SYDVKM. CDR3 nucleotide sequence: TGTGCCAGCAGTTTATCCCCACAGGGGGCGAACACCATATATTTT. It encodes CASSLSPQGANTIYF.

The chain recombines TRBV4-2 with TRBJ2-1; tentatively, D is TRBD1 or TRBD2 (6 bases each). This CDR3 has 13 amino acids. In germline, CDR1 is LGHNA, CDR2 YNFKEQ. Trimming removed 4 bases at V and 12 bases at J, with 16 bases between. CDR3 in amino acids: CASSPEGGLGQFF. As DNA, the CDR3 is TGTGCCAGCAGCCCAGAGGGGGGTTTAGGGCAGTTCTTC.

This clone was detected only once. The junction does not match germline at one end; this may be a read error. The chain is built from TRBV7-7 and TRBJ2-7; TRBD2 might be the D (6 bases). Germline assignment: CDR1 SSHAT and CDR2 FNYEAQ (reference sequence). This CDR3 region has 13 residues. The CDR3 here is CASSLGTGGEQYF. CDR3 DNA sequence: TGTGCTAGCAGCTTGGGGACCGGAGGGGAGCAGTACTTC.

The genes are TRBV13 and TRBJ2-1; 14 bases agree with TRBD2. The CDR3 covers 17 residues. V shed 5 bases and J 5 bases; nucleotides not matched to a gene: 8. Germline loops: CDR1 PRHDT, CDR2 FYEKMQ (reference sequence). CDR3: CASSTRLAGGPHNEQFF. The DNA for the CDR3 is TGTGCCAGCAGCACGCGACTAGCGGGAGGGCCGCACAATGAGCAGTTCTTC.

This sequence joins TRBV11-2 and TRBJ1-2, with unresolved D. Germline CDR1 SGHAT, CDR2 FQNNGV. The CDR3 consists of 16 residues. Trimming left V 2 bases short and J 0 bases short, with 13 bases between. CDR3 sequence: CASSLSPAASNYGYTF. The CDR3 coding sequence is TGTGCCAGCAGCTTAAGTCCGGCGGCCTCTAACTATGGCTACACCTTC.

V usage is TRBV7-2 and J usage is TRBJ2-7; D not certain. CDR3 length: 13 residues. CDR1 is SGHTA and CDR2 is FQGNSA in the germline V gene. V shed 0 bases and J shed 3 bases, with 6 bases lying between them. CDR3 in DNA: TGTGCCAGCAGCTTAGCGTCTTTCTACGAGCAGTACTTC. Protein sequence: CASSLASFYEQYF.

The chain is built from TRBV5-5 and TRBJ1-5, with 10 positions matching TRBD1. Germline V gene sequence: CDR1 SGHKS, CDR2 YYEKEE (reference sequence). The CDR3 has 15 residues. The V segment lost 2 bases and the J segment 4 bases; nucleotides outside the gene matches: 3. The CDR3 protein is CASSLTGQGNQPQHF. The CDR3 DNA is TGTGCCAGCAGCTTAACGGGACAGGGGAATCAGCCCCAGCATTTT.

The chain carries TRBV18 and TRBJ2-7, with D perhaps being TRBD1 or TRBD2 (5 bases each). The CDR3 loop spans 13 amino acids. Germline CDR1 is KGHSH and CDR2 is LQKENI. V dropped 8 bases and J dropped 5 bases, with 16 bases sitting between them. As DNA, the CDR3 is TGTGCCAGCCGCCGGGACGGGTCCCACGAGCAGTACTTC. Translated, it gives CASRRDGSHEQYF. The complete variable domain, with remaining parts taken from reference TRBV18 and TRBJ2-7, reads NAGVMQNPRHLVRRRGQEARLRCSPMKGHSHVYWYRQLPEEGLKFMVYLQKENIIDESGMPKERFSAEFPKEGPSILRIQQVVRGDSAAYFCASRRDGSHEQYFGPGTRLTVT.

Note on this clone: Different DNA sequences within this sample yield the same CDR3. CDR3: CASLNGGSGIGYEQYF. The CDR3 nucleotides read TGTGCCAGCCTCAACGGAGGGAGTGGGATTGGATACGAGCAGTACTTC. The chain carries TRBV28 and TRBJ2-7; possible D gene TRBD2, 6 bases. The ends were cut back, 8 bases at V and 4 bases at J, with 24 bases in the middle. Germline V gene data show CDR1 as MDHEN and CDR2 as SYDVKM. The CDR3 contains 16 residues.

This clone was seen only once. J is TRBJ1-6 and V is TRBV2; D gene ambiguous. The CDR3 is 15 residues long. V was pared by 6 bases and J by 10 bases, with 19 bases between. Germline CDR1 and CDR2: SNHLY and FYNNEI. This CDR3 reads CASSYSRRTRSPLHF. The DNA for the CDR3 is TGTGCCAGCAGCTATTCCAGGAGGACTCGGTCACCCCTCCACTTT.

The chain carries TRBV11-3 and TRBJ1-1; D gene uncertain. Germline V gene sequence: CDR1 SGHNT, CDR2 YENEEA. Trimming took 2 bases from V and 3 from J, leaving 7 bases between them. This CDR3 is built from 13 residues. The CDR3 reads CASSLLGYTEAFF. The CDR3 region has the DNA TGTGCCAGCAGCTTACTAGGGTACACTGAAGCTTTCTTT.

The chain joins TRBV5-1 to TRBJ1-4; a weak D match, TRBD1 (6 bases). The CDR3 is made up of 13 amino acids. The V end was cut by 0 bases, the J end by 10 bases, with 10 bases between. Germline loops: CDR1 SGHRS, CDR2 YFSETQ. In nucleotides, the CDR3 is TGCGCCAGCAGCTTGGACAGGGTTGGAAAACTGTTTTTT. Translating gives CASSLDRVGKLFF. Combining the CDR3 with reference TRBV5-1 and TRBJ1-4 gives the whole variable domain KAGVTQTPRYLIKTRGQQVTLSCSPISGHRSVSWYQQTPGQGLQFLFEYFSETQRNKGNFPGRFSGRQFSNSRSEMNVSTLELGDSALYLCASSLDRVGKLFFGSGTQLSVL.

This chain joins TRBV9 and TRBJ1-1; the D is unclear. The CDR3 covers 14 residues. V lost 3 bases and J 1 base, leaving 10 bases between the germline ends. Germline CDR1 is SGDLS and CDR2 is YYNGEE. This chain's CDR3 is CASSGFQKNTEAFF. CDR3 nucleotides: TGTGCCAGCAGCGGCTTCCAGAAGAACACTGAAGCTTTCTTT.

The V gene is TRBV19, the J gene TRBJ1-1; possible D gene TRBD1, 5 bases. The CDR3 extends over 16 amino acids. Trimming pared 7 bases from V and 1 base from J, leaving 19 bases between. CDR1 is LNHDA, CDR2 SQIVND, per germline (reference sequence). CDR3 loop: CASTMNGQGGNTEAFF. The CDR3, as DNA: TGTGCCAGTACCATGAACGGGCAGGGAGGGAACACTGAAGCTTTCTTT.

The rearrangement uses TRBV7-2 and TRBJ2-1; possible D gene TRBD2, 5 bases. Germline V gene sequence: CDR1 SGHTA, CDR2 FQGNSA. The CDR3 is made up of 13 amino acids. Trimming left V 6 bases short and J 7 bases short, with 13 bases between. The CDR3 nucleotides are TGTGCCAGCAGATTCACCGGGGAGAATGAGCAGTTCTTC. Protein product: CASRFTGENEQFF.

This sequence joins TRBV6-5 and TRBJ2-5; D is perhaps TRBD1 (6 bases). From germline, CDR1 is MNHEY and CDR2 SVGAGI. The CDR3 consists of 14 residues. V was pared by 2 bases and J by 4 bases, with 11 bases between. The CDR3 sequence: CASSYGGSGETQYF. CDR3 nucleotides: TGTGCCAGCAGTTACGGGGGCTCAGGAGAGACCCAGTACTTC.

The V gene is TRBV9, the J gene TRBJ2-7; tentatively, D is TRBD2 (6 bases). Per the germline V gene, CDR1 is SGDLS and CDR2 is YYNGEE. The CDR3 totals 15 residues. V shed 0 bases and J shed 1 base, with 11 bases lying between them. CDR3 DNA sequence: TGTGCCAGCAGCGTAGGCGTGGGGACTTCCTACGAGCAGTACTTC. It is translated as CASSVGVGTSYEQYF.

The chain carries TRBV6-6 and TRBJ1-3, with D maybe TRBD1 (5 bases). V was shortened by 5 bases and J by 0 bases, with 8 bases between the two germline ends. This CDR3 spans 14 amino acids. The germline CDR1 and CDR2 sequences are MNHNY and SVGAGI (reference sequence). CDR3 DNA sequence: TGTGCCAGCAGTCGGGGGACCTCTGGAAACACCATATATTTT. This sequence encodes CASSRGTSGNTIYF.

This rearrangement joins TRBV10-3 to TRBJ1-5; D may be TRBD1 (6 bases). In germline, CDR1 is ENHRY, CDR2 SYGVKD. There are 16 residues in the CDR3. V was trimmed by 3 bases and J by 6 bases, leaving 18 bases between them. CDR3 loop: CAISDRAIGGSQPQHF. CDR3 DNA: TGTGCCATCAGTGACCGGGCGATTGGGGGCTCTCAGCCCCAGCATTTT.

The DNA of the CDR3 is TGTGCCAGCTCGTCAGGACTCTACACTACCTACGAGCAGTACTTC. Encoded protein: CASSSGLYTTYEQYF. The chain uses TRBV18 and TRBJ2-7, with D perhaps TRBD2 (5 bases). The germline V gene has CDR1 KGHSH and CDR2 LQKENI. CDR3 size: 15 residues. With 6 bases removed from V and 2 bases from J, the gap between germline ends came to 17 bases.

The chain uses TRBV15 and TRBJ1-2, with D tentatively TRBD1 (5 bases). The CDR3 is 15 residues long. With 5 bases removed from V and 4 bases from J, the gap between germline ends came to 17 bases. Germline CDR1 is LNHNV and CDR2 is YYDKDF (reference sequence). The CDR3 loop reads CATSESAGPSYGYTF. In nucleotides, the CDR3 is TGTGCCACCAGCGAAAGCGCGGGGCCTAGCTATGGCTACACCTTC.

The V and J genes are TRBV5-4 and TRBJ2-7; a possible D gene is TRBD2 (6 bases). Germline lookup yields CDR1 SGHNT and CDR2 YYREEE (reference sequence). The CDR3 covers 17 residues. Deletions cut 4 bases from V and 3 bases from J, with 23 bases between. CDR3 coding DNA: TGTGCCAGCAGCCGTGGGGGGTCCGGGACCTTCATCTACGAGCAGTACTTC. It yields the protein CASSRGGSGTFIYEQYF.

The V gene is TRBV11-1, the J gene TRBJ2-5, with unresolved D. The germline gives CDR1 SGHAT, CDR2 FQDESV (reference sequence). The germline V and J ends were trimmed by 6 bases and 5 bases, with 13 bases remaining between them. The CDR3 extends over 13 amino acids. In DNA form, the CDR3 reads TGTGCCAGCAGTACCGGTCTTTGGGAGACCCAGTACTTC. This gives the protein CASSTGLWETQYF.

The chain links TRBV5-6 to TRBJ1-5; 8 nucleotides match TRBD1. Germline CDR1 and CDR2: SGHDT and YYEEEE. Germline trimming cut 3 bases from V and 4 bases from J; bases unmatched to any gene: 6. CDR3 size: 15 residues. This CDR3 reads CASSSDRDYNQPQHF. The CDR3 DNA is TGTGCCAGCAGCTCGGACAGGGATTATAATCAGCCCCAGCATTTT.

V is TRBV5-6 and J is TRBJ1-4, with D uncertain. Between the trimmed V and J ends, which lost 4 bases and 4 bases, there was a span of 17 bases. This CDR3 is built from 16 residues. CDR1 SGHDT and CDR2 YYEEEE come from the germline V gene. CDR3 coding DNA: TGTGCCAGCAGCAACCCAAGATCGGACGGTAATGAAAAACTGTTTTTT. It codes for CASSNPRSDGNEKLFF.

The chain couples TRBV6-6 to TRBJ1-2; 7 nucleotides align to TRBD1. Germline CDR1 MNHNY, CDR2 SVGAGI (reference sequence). V lost 6 bases, J lost 7 bases, and 5 bases stayed unmatched. This CDR3 has 12 residues. CDR3 in DNA: TGTGCCAGCAGGGGGACAGTTGGTGGCTACACCTTC. Its translation: CASRGTVGGYTF.

This chain connects TRBV4-3 to TRBJ2-5; the D gene is possibly TRBD2 (6 bases). The length of the CDR3 is 18 residues. Germline V gene lookup returns CDR1 LGHNA and CDR2 YSLEER. Between the trimmed V and J ends, which lost 4 bases and 5 bases, there was a span of 26 bases. DNA for the CDR3: TGCGCCAGCAGCCCTCTCTGGGTCGGAGGGGAGATGGAGGAGACCCAGTACTTC. It specifies CASSPLWVGGEMEETQYF.

The chain links TRBV7-2 to TRBJ2-7; D is perhaps TRBD1 (6 bases). Germline V lookup: CDR1 SGHTA, CDR2 FQGNSA. Trimming shortened V by 5 bases and J by 3 bases, and 14 bases separated the two germline ends. The CDR3 is made up of 14 amino acids. CDR3 in amino acids: CASSHGTSGYEQYF. The CDR3 bases are TGTGCCAGCAGCCACGGGACAAGCGGCTACGAGCAGTACTTC.

The V gene is TRBV10-3, the J gene TRBJ1-1, with D perhaps matching TRBD1 (5 bases). Trimming removed 9 bases from V and 3 bases from J, with 14 bases in between. Germline values: CDR1 ENHRY, CDR2 SYGVKD. The CDR3 runs to 13 residues. CDR3 sequence (DNA): TGTGCCATAGCACGCGGGGGACACACTGAAGCTTTCTTT. Translation: CAIARGGHTEAFF.

This chain links TRBV15 with TRBJ2-3; 10 bases fit TRBD2. This CDR3 region has 16 residues. The germline V gene has CDR1 LNHNV and CDR2 YYDKDF (reference sequence). The V gene end was trimmed by 5 bases and the J gene end by 2 bases; junction bases not matched to a gene: 7. CDR3 region: CATSFRLAGFTDTQYF. CDR3 DNA: TGTGCCACCAGCTTCCGACTAGCGGGCTTCACAGATACGCAGTATTTT. Full variable domain (rest looked up from reference TRBV15 and TRBJ2-3): DAMVIQNPRYQVTQFGKPVTLSCSQTLNHNVMYWYQQKSSQAPKLLFHYYDKDFNNEADTPDNFQSRRPNTSFCFLDIRSPGLGDTAMYLCATSFRLAGFTDTQYFGPGTRLTVL.

V usage is TRBV6-1 and J usage is TRBJ2-7; the match to TRBD2 covers 9 bases. The CDR3 totals 15 residues. V lost 6 bases, J lost 1 base, and 7 bases stayed unmatched. Germline CDR1 and CDR2: MNHNS and SASEGT. CDR3 coding DNA: TGTGCCAGCAGGGGTACTAGCGGGCCTTCCTACGAGCAGTACTTC. Its protein is CASRGTSGPSYEQYF.

This chain uses TRBV5-1 with TRBJ1-2, with D unclear. There are 13 residues in the CDR3. The germline V gene has CDR1 SGHRS and CDR2 YFSETQ. Trimming shortened V by 0 bases and J by 5 bases, and 8 bases separated the two germline ends. This CDR3 is CASSLGADYGYTF. CDR3 DNA: TGCGCCAGCAGCTTGGGGGCGGATTATGGCTACACCTTC. Variable domain in full (rest from reference TRBV5-1 and TRBJ1-2): KAGVTQTPRYLIKTRGQQVTLSCSPISGHRSVSWYQQTPGQGLQFLFEYFSETQRNKGNFPGRFSGRQFSNSRSEMNVSTLELGDSALYLCASSLGADYGYTFGSGTRLTVV.